The TCR beta chain described here comes from a study of blood T cell repertoires in COVID-19. Background on the study: Italy, Spain and the United States were the sources of the convalescent and acute COVID-19 samples. Sources were T cells, B-cell-depleted T cells, or PBMCs; the material itself was cDNA or gDNA.

CDR1 SGHDT and CDR2 YYEEEE come from the germline V gene. The trim removed 5 bases at V and 1 base at J, leaving 12 bases unmatched. The CDR3 is made up of 18 amino acids. Original analysis: The assay estimated nucleated cells by amplifying reference gene primers. The method was immunoSEQ multiplex PCR; TCRdb's version includes in-frame clones alone and lacks a portion of them. The DNA was the basis for D and trimming; V, J and clone size are from that table. This sample carries approximately 210,000 clones, around 95% of them seen once, and the ten largest clones take roughly 0.76%. In this sample, this clone turned up once. Those enrolled in Seattle joined during active infection and were followed longitudinally afterward.

The receptor was derived from a man aged 25 to 40 with COVID-19, enrolled during active disease. Sequenced sample: peripheral blood. This rearrangement joins TRBV5-6 to TRBJ1-5; 10 bases are shared with TRBD1. The CDR3 nucleotides are TGTGCCAGCAGTGTTCGGGACAGGGGATCCTACAGCAATCAGCCCCAGCATTTT. Its translation: CASSVRDRGSYSNQPQHF. Together with reference TRBV5-6 and TRBJ1-5, the CDR3 gives the full variable domain: DAGVTQSPTHLIKTRGQQVTLRCSPKSGHDTVSWYQQALGQGPQFIFQYYEEEERQRGNFPDRFSGHQFPNYSSELNVNALLLGDSALYLCASSVRDRGSYSNQPQHFGDGTRLSIL.